The 23 T cell receptor beta chains in this list originate from one sample, sequenced in a study of blood T cell repertoires in COVID-19. Profiling relied on immunoSEQ multiplex PCR, and the TCRdb table lists in-frame clones only, not all of them. This table has around 100,000 clones, roughly nine tenths appearing once. Sequenced sample: peripheral blood. Receptors originate from a human donor with active COVID-19. The donor label of this sample is uncertain.

The chain carries TRBV7-9 and TRBJ2-3; D gene unclear. V lost 0 bases and J lost 4, with 11 bases in between. Per germline, CDR1 SEHNR and CDR2 FQNEAQ (reference sequence). This CDR3 is 15 amino acids long. The CDR3 sequence: CASSLARTGADTQYF. As DNA, the CDR3 is TGTGCCAGCAGCTTAGCCAGAACGGGTGCAGATACGCAGTATTTT.

This clone was found once. J is TRBJ1-1 and V is TRBV27; no firm D call. The CDR3 is made up of 15 amino acids. Germline CDR1 MNHEY, CDR2 SMNVEV (reference sequence). V lost 7 bases and J lost 0, with 15 bases in between. The CDR3 loop is CASTPVGRMNTEAFF. The CDR3 region has the DNA TGTGCCAGCACCCCGGTGGGGAGGATGAACACTGAAGCTTTCTTT.

V gene TRBV4-3 combines with J gene TRBJ1-1; possible D gene TRBD1, 5 bases. Trimming removed 0 bases at V and 5 bases at J, with 19 bases between. Germline loops: CDR1 LGHNA, CDR2 YSLEER. This CDR3 has 17 residues. CDR3 bases: TGCGCCAGCAGCCAAGATCCGTACGGGGGAGAAGGGACTGAAGCTTTCTTT. Its protein product is CASSQDPYGGEGTEAFF.

This clone was recorded only once. The chain's CDR3 is CASRVTEEGTDTQYF. CDR3 in DNA: TGTGCCAGCAGGGTGACTGAAGAAGGCACAGATACGCAGTATTTT. This chain connects TRBV6-4 to TRBJ2-3, with unresolved D. This CDR3 is 15 amino acids long. With 6 bases removed from V and 1 base from J, the gap between germline ends came to 14 bases. The germline gives CDR1 MRHNA, CDR2 SNTAGT.

The J gene is TRBJ1-1, the V gene TRBV2, with D hard to call. The CDR3 spans 13 residues. Trimming removed 7 bases at V and 1 base at J, with 10 bases between. The V gene's germline CDR1 is SNHLY and CDR2 FYNNEI. CDR3 sequence reads: CASNEQPNTEAFF. Here the CDR3 DNA reads TGTGCCAGCAACGAGCAACCGAACACTGAAGCTTTCTTT.

The chain recombines TRBV6-4 with TRBJ2-3, with 14 bases lining up with TRBD2. Germline V gives CDR1 MRHNA, CDR2 SNTAGT. The J segment lost 6 bases and the V segment lost 5 bases, leaving 7 bases of the junction unmatched. The CDR3 spans 16 residues. The CDR3 loop reads CASSPRLAGGPDTQYF. The CDR3 region has the DNA TGTGCCAGCAGTCCCAGACTAGCGGGGGGGCCGGATACGCAGTATTTT.

The rearrangement uses TRBV6-6 and TRBJ1-4, with TRBD1 as a possible D gene (5 bases). Germline V gene data show CDR1 as MNHNY and CDR2 as SVGAGI (reference sequence). This CDR3 is 14 amino acids long. With 2 bases removed from V and 8 bases from J, the gap between germline ends came to 12 bases. CDR3: CASSYGQGYEKLFF. The CDR3 DNA reads TGTGCCAGCAGTTACGGGCAGGGTTACGAAAAACTGTTTTTT.

J is TRBJ2-2 and V is TRBV27; 7 bases match TRBD1. The germline gives CDR1 MNHEY, CDR2 SMNVEV (reference sequence). V trimming: 5 bases; J trimming: 10 bases; junction bases outside the gene matches: 16. The CDR3 loop spans 16 amino acids. CDR3 in amino acids: CASSPLTGSTVEELFF. CDR3 nucleotide sequence: TGTGCCAGCAGTCCCCTGACAGGGTCCACCGTTGAGGAGCTGTTTTTT.

This chain links TRBV19 with TRBJ2-7; perhaps TRBD2 as D (6 bases). V was pared by 3 bases and J by 5 bases, with 17 bases between. Germline V CDR1 and CDR2: LNHDA, SQIVND (reference sequence). The CDR3 has 15 amino acids. CDR3 region: CASSMVDGGVDEQYF. The CDR3 coding sequence is TGTGCCAGTAGTATGGTGGACGGGGGAGTGGACGAGCAGTACTTC. The entire variable domain, with the rest obtained from reference TRBV19 and TRBJ2-7, is as follows: DGGITQSPKYLFRKEGQNVTLSCEQNLNHDAMYWYRQDPGQGLRLIYYSQIVNDFQKGDIAEGYSVSREKKESFPLTVTSAQKNPTAFYLCASSMVDGGVDEQYFGPGTRLTVT.

The chain employs TRBV6-2 or TRBV6-3 and TRBJ1-1; no clear D gene. The length of the CDR3 is 13 residues. Germline V gene data show CDR1 as MNHEY and CDR2 as SVGEGT. V shed 5 bases and J shed 1 base, with 8 bases lying between them. This CDR3 is CASSAIGNTEAFF. Here the CDR3 DNA reads TGTGCCAGCAGTGCTATCGGGAACACTGAAGCTTTCTTT.

This rearrangement joins TRBV3-1 (or the pseudogene TRBV3-2) to TRBJ1-1; D not certain. The CDR3 has 12 amino acids. V lost 3 bases to trimming and J lost 11 bases, with 13 bases between them. Germline V gene data show CDR1 as LGHDT and CDR2 as YNNKEL (reference sequence). This CDR3 reads CASSHVEGTAFF. The CDR3 bases are TGTGCCAGCAGCCACGTAGAGGGTACGGCTTTCTTT.

The chain links TRBV19 to TRBJ2-7; 8 nucleotides align to TRBD1. CDR3 size: 15 residues. V gave up 6 bases and J gave up 4 bases; unmatched junction bases: 11. Germline CDR1 and CDR2: LNHDA and SQIVND (reference sequence). CDR3 sequence: CASRYKTGDPYEQYF. The CDR3 region has the DNA TGTGCCAGTAGATACAAGACAGGGGACCCTTACGAGCAGTACTTC.

The chain has TRBV15 and TRBJ2-1; 9 bases fit TRBD2. Germline CDR1 reads LNHNV; CDR2 reads YYDKDF (reference sequence). This CDR3 contains 14 residues. V trimming: 5 bases; J trimming: 7 bases; junction bases outside the gene matches: 6. CDR3 sequence: CATSGGGAANEQFF. For the CDR3, the DNA is TGTGCCACCAGCGGCGGGGGGGCAGCGAATGAGCAGTTCTTC.

The rearrangement uses TRBV3-1 (or the pseudogene TRBV3-2) and TRBJ1-2; 11 bases agree with TRBD1. Germline loops: CDR1 LGHDT, CDR2 YNNKEL (reference sequence). CDR3 size: 15 residues. V trimming: 4 bases; J trimming: 4 bases; junction bases outside the gene matches: 5. CDR3 in DNA: TGTGCCAGCAGCCTGGGGACAGGGGGAGCCTATGGCTACACCTTC. Protein product: CASSLGTGGAYGYTF.

J is TRBJ1-2 and V is TRBV6-5, with TRBD1 as a possible D gene (6 bases). This CDR3 contains 14 residues. The V and J ends lost 2 bases and 6 bases respectively, with 13 bases between them. Germline values: CDR1 MNHEY, CDR2 SVGAGI. CDR3 in DNA: TGTGCCAGCAGTTACGGGCCCCCAGGGGATGGCTACACCTTC. Amino acid sequence: CASSYGPPGDGYTF.

The V call is TRBV24-1, the J call TRBJ1-5; 10 bases fit TRBD1. CDR3 length: 15 residues. Per the germline V gene, CDR1 is KGHDR and CDR2 is SFDVKD. The J segment lost 5 bases and the V segment lost 4 bases, leaving 4 bases of the junction unmatched. CDR3 nucleotides: TGTGCCACCAGTGAGGCCGGGACAGGGGATCAGCCCCAGCATTTT. This codes for CATSEAGTGDQPQHF.

J is TRBJ1-2 and V is TRBV27; TRBD1 matches 8 bases. V dropped 2 bases and J dropped 1; count of bases not matched to a gene: 6. The CDR3 is made up of 16 amino acids. Per germline, CDR1 MNHEY and CDR2 SMNVEV (reference sequence). CDR3 bases: TGTGCCAGCAGTTTAGCCGGGACAGGTTTTAACTATGGCTACACCTTC. This codes for CASSLAGTGFNYGYTF.

This rearrangement joins TRBV25-1 to TRBJ1-6, with 8 bases aligning to TRBD1. The germline CDR1 and CDR2 sequences are MGHDK and SYGVNS. Trimming cost V 1 base and J 10 bases; bases outside gene matches: 6. There are 15 residues in the CDR3. CDR3 region: CASSEFQGAGSPLHF. As DNA, the CDR3 is TGTGCCAGCAGTGAATTTCAGGGGGCTGGGTCACCCCTCCACTTT.

The gene calls are TRBV19 and TRBJ1-1, with 7 bases identical to TRBD1. Germline V gives CDR1 LNHDA, CDR2 SQIVND (reference sequence). V trimming: 4 bases; J trimming: 3 bases; junction bases outside the gene matches: 5. This CDR3 comprises 14 residues. Here the CDR3 reads CASSTRTGDTEAFF. The CDR3 coding sequence is TGTGCCAGTAGTACCCGGACAGGAGACACTGAAGCTTTCTTT.

The CDR3, as DNA: TGTGCCAGCAGCTCGCGGGGGAGCACTGAAGCTTTCTTT. As protein: CASSSRGSTEAFF. V gene TRBV7-3 combines with J gene TRBJ1-1; possibly TRBD1 for D (5 bases). The CDR3 sequence is 13 residues long. Germline loops: CDR1 SGHTA, CDR2 FQGTGA. V was clipped by 4 bases and J by 4 bases, with 10 bases between them.

The chain employs TRBV27 and TRBJ2-3; 11 bases map to TRBD2. V trimming: 4 bases; J trimming: 2 bases; junction bases outside the gene matches: 8. The CDR3 covers 17 residues. Germline CDR1 and CDR2: MNHEY and SMNVEV (reference sequence). CDR3 in amino acids: CASSWAETSGVTDTQYF. Here the CDR3 DNA reads TGTGCCAGCAGTTGGGCGGAGACTAGCGGGGTCACAGATACGCAGTATTTT.

This chain connects TRBV5-1 to TRBJ2-3; weak D call: TRBD2 (7 bases). V lost 4 bases to trimming and J lost 4 bases, with 19 bases between them. CDR3 length: 16 amino acids. Germline CDR1 and CDR2: SGHRS and YFSETQ. The chain's CDR3 is CASSPGGGGPADTQYF. DNA for the CDR3: TGCGCCAGCAGCCCCGGAGGGGGGGGGCCTGCAGATACGCAGTATTTT.

V gene TRBV3-1 (or the pseudogene TRBV3-2) combines with J gene TRBJ2-5; tentative D call: TRBD2 (5 bases). CDR1 and CDR2 from the germline V gene are LGHDT and YNNKEL (reference sequence). The length of the CDR3 is 17 residues. The germline V and J ends were trimmed by 0 bases and 4 bases, with 18 bases remaining between them. The CDR3 here is CASSQESGGKSGETQYF. The CDR3 DNA reads as TGTGCCAGCAGCCAAGAAAGCGGAGGCAAAAGTGGAGAGACCCAGTACTTC.